This entry features one TCR beta chain sequence. As yet, its antigen is unknown. The data are from a study of T cell responses to AZD1222 COVID-19 vaccine. Study in general: Pooled together were second doses at about 4 or about 12 weeks.

General study results and limits: Seropositive at baseline were only a handful of AZD1222 recipients. There were mostly white British donors and more females than males, and clonal diversity was possibly underestimated. Spike-specific TCR breadth and depth rose after two AZD1222 doses.

Clones were read by immunoSEQ multiplex PCR, and TCRdb kept only the in-frame ones, dropping some. The sample consists of 35,000 to 55,000 clones, under 85% of them appearing once. Sequencing was performed on peripheral blood, taken on day 0 of AZD1222 vaccination. This receptor was obtained from an adult in good health.

The CDR3 DNA is TGCGCCAGCAGCAGTGGACGCTCCTACGAGCAGTACTTC. Its translation is CASSSGRSYEQYF. V is TRBV5-1 and J is TRBJ2-7; D is uncertain. The CDR3 covers 13 residues. The V end was cut by 4 bases, the J end by 0 bases, with 8 bases between. Germline V gives CDR1 SGHRS, CDR2 YFSETQ.